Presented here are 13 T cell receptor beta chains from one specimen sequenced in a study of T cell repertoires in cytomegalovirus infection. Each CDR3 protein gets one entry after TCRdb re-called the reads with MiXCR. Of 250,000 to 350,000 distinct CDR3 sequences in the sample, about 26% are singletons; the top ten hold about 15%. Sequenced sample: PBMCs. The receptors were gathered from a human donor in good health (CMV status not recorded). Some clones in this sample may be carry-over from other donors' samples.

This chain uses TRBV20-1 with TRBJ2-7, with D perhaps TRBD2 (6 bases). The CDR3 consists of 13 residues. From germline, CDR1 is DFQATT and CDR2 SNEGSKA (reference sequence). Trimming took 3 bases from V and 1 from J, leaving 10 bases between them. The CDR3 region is CSASGTLSYEQYF. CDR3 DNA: TGCAGTGCTAGCGGGACTCTGTCCTACGAGCAGTACTTC.

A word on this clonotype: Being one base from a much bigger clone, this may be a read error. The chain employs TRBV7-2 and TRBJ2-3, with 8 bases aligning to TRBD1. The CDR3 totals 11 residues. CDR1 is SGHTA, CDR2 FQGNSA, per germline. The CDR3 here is CARSLRDRPHF. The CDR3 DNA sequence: TGTGCCAGAAGCTTAAGGGACAGGCCGCATTTT.

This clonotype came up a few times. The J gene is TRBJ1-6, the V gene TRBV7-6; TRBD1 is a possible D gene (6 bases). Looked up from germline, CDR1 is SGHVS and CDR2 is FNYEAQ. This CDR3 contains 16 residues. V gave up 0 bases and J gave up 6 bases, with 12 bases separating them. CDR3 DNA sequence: TGTGCCAGCAGCTTAGCGGGCGGGGGCCGTAATTCACCCCTCCACTTT. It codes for CASSLAGGGRNSPLHF.

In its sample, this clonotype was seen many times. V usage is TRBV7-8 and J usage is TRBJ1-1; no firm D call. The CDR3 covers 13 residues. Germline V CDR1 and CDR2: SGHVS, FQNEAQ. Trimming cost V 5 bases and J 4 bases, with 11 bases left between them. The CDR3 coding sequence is TGTGCCAGCAGCCCCCTGTCGGGCACTGAAGCTTTCTTT. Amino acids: CASSPLSGTEAFF.

CDR3: CAWTSGGRSTDTQYF. DNA for the CDR3: TGTGCCTGGACTAGCGGGGGCCGTAGCACAGATACGCAGTATTTT. The chain couples TRBV30 to TRBJ2-3, with 10 bases that match TRBD2. The junction had 4 bases not matched to a gene; V was cut back by 4 bases and J by 0 bases. The CDR3 totals 15 residues. The germline gives CDR1 GTSNPN, CDR2 SVGIG (reference sequence).

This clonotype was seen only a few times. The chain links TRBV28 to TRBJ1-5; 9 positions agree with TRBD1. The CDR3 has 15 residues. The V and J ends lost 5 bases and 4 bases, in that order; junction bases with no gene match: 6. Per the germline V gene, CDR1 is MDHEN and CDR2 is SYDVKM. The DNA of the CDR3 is TGTGCCAGCAGTAACCAACAGGGGGCAAATCAGCCCCAGCATTTT. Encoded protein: CASSNQQGANQPQHF. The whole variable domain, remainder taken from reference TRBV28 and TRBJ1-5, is DVKVTQSSRYLVKRTGEKVFLECVQDMDHENMFWYRQDPGLGLRLIYFSYDVKMKEKGDIPEGYSVSREKKERFSLILESASTNQTSMYLCASSNQQGANQPQHFGDGTRLSIL.

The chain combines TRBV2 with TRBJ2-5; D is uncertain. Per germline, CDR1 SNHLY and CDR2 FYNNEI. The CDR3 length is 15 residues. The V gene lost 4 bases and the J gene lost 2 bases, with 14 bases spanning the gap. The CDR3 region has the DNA TGTGCCAGCAGTGCCGTCGGTGGGAAGCAAGAGACCCAGTACTTC. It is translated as CASSAVGGKQETQYF.

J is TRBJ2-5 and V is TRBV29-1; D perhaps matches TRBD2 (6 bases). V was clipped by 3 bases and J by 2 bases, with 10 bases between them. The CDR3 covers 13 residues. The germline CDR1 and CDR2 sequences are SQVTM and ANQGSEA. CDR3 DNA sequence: TGCAGCGTTGAGCGGGGAGCACAAGAGACCCAGTACTTC. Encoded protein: CSVERGAQETQYF.

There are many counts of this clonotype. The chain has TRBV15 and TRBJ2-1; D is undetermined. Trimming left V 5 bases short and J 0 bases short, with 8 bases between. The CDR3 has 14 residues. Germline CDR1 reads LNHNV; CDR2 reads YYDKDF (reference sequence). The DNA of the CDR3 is TGTGCCACCAGCCGCGATTTCTCCTACAATGAGCAGTTCTTC. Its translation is CATSRDFSYNEQFF.

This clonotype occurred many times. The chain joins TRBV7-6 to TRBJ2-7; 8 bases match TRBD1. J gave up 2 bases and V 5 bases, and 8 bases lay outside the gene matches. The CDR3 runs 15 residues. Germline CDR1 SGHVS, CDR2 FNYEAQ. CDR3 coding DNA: TGTGCCAGCAGCCAAACAGGACAGGGTACCTACGAGCAGTACTTC. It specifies CASSQTGQGTYEQYF.

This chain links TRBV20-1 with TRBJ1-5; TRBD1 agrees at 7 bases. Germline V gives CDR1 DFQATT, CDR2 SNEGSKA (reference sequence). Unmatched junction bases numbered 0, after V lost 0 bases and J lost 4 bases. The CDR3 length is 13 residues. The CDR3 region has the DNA TGCAGTGCTAGAGAGACAGGGAATCAGCCCCAGCATTTT. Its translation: CSARETGNQPQHF.

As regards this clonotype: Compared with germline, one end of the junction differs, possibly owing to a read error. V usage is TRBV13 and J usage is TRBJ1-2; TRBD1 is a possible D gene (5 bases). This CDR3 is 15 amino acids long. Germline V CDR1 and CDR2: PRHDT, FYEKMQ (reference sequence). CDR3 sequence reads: CASSPFRGDVDGYTF. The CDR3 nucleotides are TGCGCCAGCAGCCCGTTCCGGGGCGACGTCGATGGCTACACCTTC.

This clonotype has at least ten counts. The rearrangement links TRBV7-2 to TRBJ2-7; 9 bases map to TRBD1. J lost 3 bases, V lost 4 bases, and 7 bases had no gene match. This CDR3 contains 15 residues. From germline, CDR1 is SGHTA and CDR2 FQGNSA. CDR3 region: CASSSLPGQGYEQYF. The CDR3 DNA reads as TGTGCCAGCAGCTCTCTCCCGGGACAGGGCTACGAGCAGTACTTC. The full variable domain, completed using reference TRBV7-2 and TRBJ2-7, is GAGVSQSPSNKVTEKGKDVELRCDPISGHTALYWYRQSLGQGLEFLIYFQGNSAPDKSGLPSDRFSAERTGGSVSTLTIQRTQQEDSAVYLCASSSLPGQGYEQYFGPGTRLTVT.